This T cell receptor beta chain emerged from a study of spatial heterogeneity in lung cancer. Study-level background: Detection consistently yielded more beta chains than alpha chains.

CDR1 and CDR2 from the germline V gene are MNHEY and SMNVEV (reference sequence). Trimming cost V 6 bases and J 4 bases, with 22 bases left between them. CDR3 length equals 16 residues. This clonotype was observed at least ten times. TCRdb fed the 5' RACE reads into MiXCR, producing one record per CDR3 protein. There are about 92,000 distinct CDR3 sequences in the sample; about 12% occur only once, and roughly 39% lies in the top ten. The time point is: sample taken at primary tumor resection. Material for sequencing was whole RNA from tumor, nontumor lung or frozen PBMC, left unsorted. The origin of this receptor is a male donor with early-stage non-small cell lung cancer. Source: PBMCs, taken at surgery. The chain carries TRBV27 and TRBJ2-7; D not certain. The CDR3 DNA is TGTGCCAGCAGCCCCTCTGATGGTGGGCTCGGGTACGAGCAGTACTTC. Amino acids: CASSPSDGGLGYEQYF.